These 31 T cell receptor beta chains share one sample of origin, sequenced in a study of T cells in Graves' hyperthyroidism and ophthalmopathy. There were TCR beta CDR3 regions amplified from RNA transcripts. Primed by the HTBI set, a first-round RT-PCR was run on the TCR CDR3. A single record per CDR3 protein comes from TCRdb applying MiXCR to the multiplex PCR reads. The sample holds about 300,000 distinct CDR3 sequences, roughly a fifth seen once. The sample was blood. All receptors derive from a man aged 45 to 65 with Graves' ophthalmopathy.

This clonotype was counted many times. The rearrangement joins TRBV30 to TRBJ1-2, with TRBD1 matching over 8 bases. This CDR3 is built from 13 residues. V lost 0 bases, J lost 5 bases, and 2 bases stayed unmatched. Germline CDR1 and CDR2: GTSNPN and SVGIG (reference sequence). CDR3 in DNA: TGTGCCTGGAGTGTCCAGGGGGCGTATGGCTACACCTTC. It specifies CAWSVQGAYGYTF.

This clonotype was counted a few times. The chain combines TRBV5-1 with TRBJ1-3; D is ambiguous. The germline V and J ends were trimmed by 0 bases and 0 bases, with 4 bases remaining between them. The CDR3 length is 14 residues. CDR1 is SGHRS, CDR2 YFSETQ, per germline. CDR3: CASSLDTSGNTIYF. CDR3 coding DNA: TGCGCCAGCAGCTTGGACACCTCTGGAAACACCATATATTTT.

The rearrangement joins TRBV4-1 to TRBJ1-4; D possibly corresponds to TRBD1 (5 bases). Germline loops: CDR1 MGHRA, CDR2 YSYEKL. CDR3 length: 13 residues. V lost 0 bases to trimming and J lost 8 bases, with 7 bases between them. The CDR3: CASSQDWGEKLFF. In DNA form, the CDR3 reads TGCGCCAGCAGCCAAGATTGGGGCGAAAAACTGTTTTTT.

This clonotype was seen many times. The chain carries TRBV7-3 and TRBJ2-1; 9 nucleotides match TRBD2. CDR3 length: 15 residues. Unmatched junction bases numbered 3, after V lost 1 base and J lost 5 bases. The V gene's germline CDR1 is SGHTA and CDR2 FQGTGA. The CDR3 DNA sequence: TGTGCCAGCAGCTTAATGGCTAGCGGGAACAATGAGCAGTTCTTC. This encodes CASSLMASGNNEQFF.

This clonotype was counted a few times. This chain links TRBV24-1 with TRBJ2-7, with D uncertain. The germline CDR1 and CDR2 sequences are KGHDR and SFDVKD. With 10 bases removed from V and 5 bases from J, the gap between germline ends came to 11 bases. This CDR3 spans 11 amino acids. DNA of the CDR3: TGTGCCACAGGGTGGGCAGACGAGCAGTACTTC. Residues: CATGWADEQYF.

At least ten counts were recorded for this clonotype. The chain couples TRBV7-3 to TRBJ2-6; possibly TRBD1 for D (6 bases). The CDR3 is made up of 19 amino acids. CDR1 and CDR2 (germline): SGHTA, FQGTGA. Trimming left V 0 bases short and J 2 bases short, with 17 bases between. CDR3 bases: TGTGCCAGCAGCTTAACGCCGACAGGTCCGGGTGCTGGGGCCAACGTCCTGACTTTC. Translation: CASSLTPTGPGAGANVLTF.

The CDR3 region has the DNA TGTGCCAGCAGGGTCGGGACAGATAATTCACCCCTCCACTTT. Amino acids: CASRVGTDNSPLHF. The chain joins TRBV6-1 to TRBJ1-6; 7 nucleotides align to TRBD1. The V segment lost 6 bases and the J segment 5 bases; nucleotides outside the gene matches: 4. This CDR3 has 14 residues. CDR1 is MNHNS and CDR2 is SASEGT in the germline V gene.

This rearrangement joins TRBV11-2 to TRBJ2-7, with TRBD1 identical over 8 bases. The CDR3 is 16 amino acids. The junction had 11 bases not matched to a gene; V was cut back by 6 bases and J by 1 base. CDR1 and CDR2 (germline): SGHAT, FQNNGV. The CDR3 DNA sequence: TGTGCCAGCAGAATAACTCTTCGACAGGGGTCCTACGAGCAGTACTTC. Translating it yields CASRITLRQGSYEQYF.

This clonotype was detected many times. The rearrangement links TRBV20-1 to TRBJ2-3; D not certain. Germline loops: CDR1 DFQATT, CDR2 SNEGSKA (reference sequence). V lost 0 bases, J lost 4 bases, and 11 bases lay in between. The CDR3 is made up of 14 amino acids. CDR3 residues: CSARDLTPADTQYF. CDR3 in DNA: TGCAGTGCTAGAGATCTTACTCCGGCAGATACGCAGTATTTT.

This clonotype turned up a few times. The J gene is TRBJ1-2, the V gene TRBV15; D not resolved. Germline V gene sequence: CDR1 LNHNV, CDR2 YYDKDF (reference sequence). Deletions cut 0 bases from V and 6 bases from J, with 8 bases between. This CDR3 comprises 13 residues. CDR3 loop: CATSRDLEDGYTF. The DNA of the CDR3 is TGTGCCACCAGCAGAGATCTCGAGGATGGCTACACCTTC.

CDR3 amino acids: CASSFPRDRQHQETQYF. The CDR3 DNA is TGTGCCAGCAGTTTCCCCCGAGACAGACAACACCAAGAGACCCAGTACTTC. This chain uses TRBV28 with TRBJ2-5, with D perhaps TRBD1 (5 bases). Trimming removed 3 bases at V and 0 bases at J, with 17 bases between. This CDR3 has 17 residues. Germline loops: CDR1 MDHEN, CDR2 SYDVKM.

The V and J genes are TRBV5-1 and TRBJ2-5, with D possibly TRBD2 on 5 matching bases. Germline-derived CDR1 and CDR2 are SGHRS and YFSETQ. Between the trimmed V and J ends, which lost 4 bases and 5 bases, there was a span of 18 bases. CDR3 length: 15 amino acids. The CDR3 coding sequence is TGCGCCAGCAGCCCTGCGGGCCAGGCTGCGGAGACCCAGTACTTC. Translating gives CASSPAGQAAETQYF.

Worth noting for this clonotype: Relative to the germline gene, one junction end is altered; a read error may explain this. The V gene is TRBV24-1, the J gene TRBJ2-7; D unresolved. CDR1 is KGHDR, CDR2 SFDVKD, per germline. This CDR3 is 13 amino acids long. CDR3 protein: CATSDGSIYEQHF. As DNA, the CDR3 is TGTGCCACCAGTGATGGATCGATCTACGAGCAGCACTTC.

This clonotype was seen repeatedly, ten times or more. V gene TRBV10-3 combines with J gene TRBJ1-1; D ambiguous. Germline CDR1 ENHRY, CDR2 SYGVKD. The CDR3 has 17 residues. Trimming took off 0 bases at V and 0 bases at J, with 14 bases between the two ends. The CDR3 loop is CAISESGVPSMNTEAFF. The CDR3 DNA reads TGTGCCATCAGTGAGTCTGGGGTCCCAAGCATGAACACTGAAGCTTTCTTT.

Turning to this clonotype: This may stem from a read error, because a much larger clone lies one nucleotide away. The chain recombines TRBV30 with TRBJ2-1; 8 nucleotides agree with TRBD1. Germline V gene sequence: CDR1 GTSNPN, CDR2 SVGIG (reference sequence). The CDR3 length is 16 residues. CDR3 region: CAWRSRDRNSYNEQSF. The CDR3 DNA sequence: TGTGCCTGGAGGTCCCGGGACAGGAACTCCTACAATGAGCAGTCCTTC.

This clonotype was seen more than once but under ten times. The rearrangement links TRBV10-3 to TRBJ1-1; 8 bases are a match to TRBD1. Unmatched junction bases numbered 4, after V lost 8 bases and J lost 2 bases. Germline CDR1 reads ENHRY; CDR2 reads SYGVKD. The CDR3 is 13 amino acids. The CDR3 loop reads CAIRQGLNTEAFF. The CDR3, as DNA: TGTGCCATCCGACAGGGGTTAAACACTGAAGCTTTCTTT.

This clonotype was found many times. This sequence joins TRBV7-9 and TRBJ1-2; D not certain. CDR1 and CDR2 from the germline V gene are SEHNR and FQNEAQ (reference sequence). The CDR3 is made up of 13 amino acids. With 0 bases removed from V and 6 bases from J, the gap between germline ends came to 8 bases. In nucleotides, the CDR3 is TGTGCCAGCAGCTTAGCTGGAAGCGATGGCTACACCTTC. It yields the protein CASSLAGSDGYTF.

The gene calls are TRBV5-6 and TRBJ2-5; 8 bases map to TRBD2. With V trimmed by 3 bases and J by 5 bases, 9 bases remained unmatched. The germline V gene has CDR1 SGHDT and CDR2 YYEEEE. The CDR3 has 15 residues. The CDR3 is CASSSGGMHGETQYF. CDR3 nucleotides: TGTGCCAGCAGCTCGGGGGGGATGCACGGCGAGACCCAGTACTTC.

The table lists this clonotype with many counts. The chain employs TRBV28 and TRBJ2-7; TRBD2 matches 9 bases. J was trimmed by 1 base and V by 6 bases; bases with no gene match: 10. Germline CDR1 reads MDHEN; CDR2 reads SYDVKM. The CDR3 has 16 residues. The CDR3 nucleotides are TGTGCCAGCAGCGGGACGCGACTAGCGGCTTCCTACGAGCAGTACTTC. Protein product: CASSGTRLAASYEQYF.

At least ten counts were recorded for this clonotype. The DNA of the CDR3 is TGTGCCAGCAGGGGGACGGTTAGCACAGATACGCAGTATTTT. Translated, it gives CASRGTVSTDTQYF. The V and J genes are TRBV6-1 and TRBJ2-3; the D gene could be TRBD1 or TRBD2 (5 bases each). This CDR3 is built from 14 residues. The V and J ends lost 6 bases and 0 bases respectively, with 10 bases between them. Per the germline V gene, CDR1 is MNHNS and CDR2 is SASEGT.

This clonotype showed up many times. The rearrangement joins TRBV20-1 to TRBJ2-3; the D is unclear. The germline V gene encodes CDR1 DFQATT and CDR2 SNEGSKA (reference sequence). The CDR3 length is 11 residues. With 3 bases removed from V and 0 bases from J, the gap between germline ends came to 1 base. The CDR3 region is CSASSTDTQYF. The CDR3 bases are TGCAGTGCTAGTAGCACAGATACGCAGTATTTT.

V and J are TRBV30 and TRBJ2-3; possible D gene TRBD2, 8 bases. Germline V lookup: CDR1 GTSNPN, CDR2 SVGIG (reference sequence). CDR3 length: 15 residues. V was cut by 2 bases and J by 4 bases, with 16 bases left in between. The DNA of the CDR3 is TGTGCCTGGAGTCGGGAGGGGGCGAAGGCAGATACGCAGTATTTT. This encodes CAWSREGAKADTQYF.

At least ten counts were recorded for this clonotype. V gene TRBV3-1 combines with J gene TRBJ2-2; a weak D match, TRBD2 (6 bases). V lost 1 base and J 1 base, leaving 13 bases between the germline ends. Per germline, CDR1 LGHDT and CDR2 YNNKEL (reference sequence). The CDR3 covers 17 residues. The CDR3 spells CASSQGSLALNTGELFF. CDR3 coding DNA: TGTGCCAGCAGCCAAGGATCCCTAGCGTTGAACACCGGGGAGCTGTTTTTT.

The V call is TRBV7-9, the J call TRBJ1-4, with 9 bases that match TRBD1. J gave up 10 bases and V 5 bases, and 14 bases lay outside the gene matches. The germline gives CDR1 SEHNR, CDR2 FQNEAQ (reference sequence). The CDR3 contains 16 residues. In DNA form, the CDR3 reads TGTGCCAGCAGCGATACAGGGGGCGCGTCCTCAGGAAAACTGTTTTTT. Its protein is CASSDTGGASSGKLFF.

This clonotype showed up many times. The V gene is TRBV12-3 or TRBV12-4, the J gene TRBJ1-6, with D possibly matching TRBD1 (6 bases). The germline V and J ends were trimmed by 6 bases and 10 bases, with 13 bases remaining between them. The CDR3 has 13 residues. The CDR3, as DNA: TGTGCCAGCAGGGGGGGGGCGCGATCACCCCTCCACTTT. Amino acids: CASRGGARSPLHF.

The sample holds many counts of this clonotype. This chain uses TRBV5-1 with TRBJ2-3; 8 bases agree with TRBD2. This CDR3 has 20 residues. V was pared by 1 base and J by 2 bases, with 18 bases of the junction left unmatched. Looked up from germline, CDR1 is SGHRS and CDR2 is YFSETQ. The CDR3 nucleotides read TGCGCCAGCAGCTTGACTCTTTCTGTGGCGGGAGGACGTTACACAGATACGCAGTATTTT. Translating gives CASSLTLSVAGGRYTDTQYF.

This clonotype was detected many times. The V and J genes are TRBV24-1 and TRBJ2-3; 12 bases match TRBD2. CDR1 KGHDR and CDR2 SFDVKD come from the germline V gene. This CDR3 has 15 residues. Germline trimming cut 7 bases from V and 3 bases from J; bases unmatched to any gene: 4. DNA of the CDR3: TGTGCCACCAGCTCTAGCGGGAGGGCTACAGATACGCAGTATTTT. It translates to CATSSSGRATDTQYF.

The chain employs TRBV7-9 and TRBJ2-5; no firm D call. Trimming pared 5 bases from V and 0 bases from J, leaving 4 bases between. CDR1 is SEHNR, CDR2 FQNEAQ, per germline (reference sequence). This CDR3 has 12 residues. The CDR3 nucleotides are TGTGCCAGCAGCGAGTACCAAGAGACCCAGTACTTC. It codes for CASSEYQETQYF.

The chain combines TRBV7-6 with TRBJ2-1; the match to TRBD2 covers 7 bases. The CDR3 is 14 amino acids. The V segment lost 1 base and the J segment 10 bases; nucleotides outside the gene matches: 7. CDR1 is SGHVS, CDR2 FNYEAQ, per germline. CDR3 sequence reads: CASSLGGGSPEQFF. CDR3 DNA sequence: TGTGCCAGCAGCTTAGGTGGCGGGAGCCCAGAGCAGTTCTTC.

This clonotype was seen a handful of times. As DNA, the CDR3 is TGTGCCAGCAGCCCGGCTAGCGGGAGTCCCGGGGAGCTGTTTTTT. This sequence encodes CASSPASGSPGELFF. J is TRBJ2-2 and V is TRBV3-1; 10 bases fit TRBD2. Germline lookup yields CDR1 LGHDT and CDR2 YNNKEL (reference sequence). The J segment lost 6 bases and the V segment lost 4 bases, leaving 5 bases of the junction unmatched. This CDR3 has 15 residues.

This clonotype has a count of ten or more. The V call is TRBV7-3, the J call TRBJ2-2; 7 bases line up with TRBD1. The CDR3 sequence is 15 residues long. V trimming: 5 bases; J trimming: 4 bases; junction bases outside the gene matches: 7. Germline assignment: CDR1 SGHTA and CDR2 FQGTGA. The CDR3 sequence is CASSRQGGGTGELFF. CDR3 nucleotide sequence: TGTGCCAGCAGCCGACAGGGCGGAGGCACCGGGGAGCTGTTTTTT.